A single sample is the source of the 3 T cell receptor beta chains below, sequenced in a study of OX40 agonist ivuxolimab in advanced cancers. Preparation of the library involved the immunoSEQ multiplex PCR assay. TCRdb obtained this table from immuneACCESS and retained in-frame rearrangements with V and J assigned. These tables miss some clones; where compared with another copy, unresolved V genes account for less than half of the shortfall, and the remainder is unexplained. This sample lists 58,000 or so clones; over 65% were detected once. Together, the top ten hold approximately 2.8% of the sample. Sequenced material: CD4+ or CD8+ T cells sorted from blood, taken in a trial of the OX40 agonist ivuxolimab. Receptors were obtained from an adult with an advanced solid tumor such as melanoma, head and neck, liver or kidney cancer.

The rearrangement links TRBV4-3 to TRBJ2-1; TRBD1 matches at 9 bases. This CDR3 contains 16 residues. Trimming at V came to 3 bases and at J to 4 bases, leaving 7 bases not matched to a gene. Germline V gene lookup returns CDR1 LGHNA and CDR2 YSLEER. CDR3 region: CASSQPPGQGYNEQFF. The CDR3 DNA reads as TGCGCCAGCAGCCAGCCCCCGGGACAGGGATACAATGAGCAGTTCTTC.

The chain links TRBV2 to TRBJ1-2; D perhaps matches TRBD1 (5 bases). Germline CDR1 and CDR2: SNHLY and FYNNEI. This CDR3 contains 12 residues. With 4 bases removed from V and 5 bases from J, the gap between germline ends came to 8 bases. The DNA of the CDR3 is TGTGCCAGCAGTGGGACAACTTATGGCTACACCTTC. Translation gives CASSGTTYGYTF.

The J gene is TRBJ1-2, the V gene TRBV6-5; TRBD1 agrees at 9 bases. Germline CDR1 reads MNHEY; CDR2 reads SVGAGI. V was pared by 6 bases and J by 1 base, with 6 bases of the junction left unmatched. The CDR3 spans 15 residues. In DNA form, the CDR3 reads TGTGCCAGCAGAGGCCGGGACAGGGTTAACTATGGCTACACCTTC. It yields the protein CASRGRDRVNYGYTF.